The TCR beta chain under discussion was sequenced for a study of CD8 T cells in Susac syndrome. After extraction with the RNeasy kit, about 0.45 to 1 ug of the RNA was reverse transcribed using random hexamers. A single record per CDR3 protein comes from TCRdb applying MiXCR to the immunoSEQ multiplex PCR reads. Of around 26,000 distinct CDR3 sequences listed, 94% are singletons. Study results and caveats: The authors acknowledged that their TCR sequencing and HLA analysis involved a relatively small number of individuals.

In regard to this clonotype: Its specificity is unknown.

This receptor was taken from a human donor in good health. Specimen: CD8+ T cells from PBMCs.

For the CDR3, the DNA is TGCGCCAGCAGCCAGGAGGCCGCGAGAGGCTCAGATACGCAGTATTTT. Protein product: CASSQEAARGSDTQYF. V and J are TRBV4-3 and TRBJ2-3; perhaps TRBD2 as D (5 bases). This CDR3 spans 16 amino acids. The ends were cut back, 3 bases at V and 4 bases at J, with 17 bases in the middle. Looked up from germline, CDR1 is LGHNA and CDR2 is YSLEER.